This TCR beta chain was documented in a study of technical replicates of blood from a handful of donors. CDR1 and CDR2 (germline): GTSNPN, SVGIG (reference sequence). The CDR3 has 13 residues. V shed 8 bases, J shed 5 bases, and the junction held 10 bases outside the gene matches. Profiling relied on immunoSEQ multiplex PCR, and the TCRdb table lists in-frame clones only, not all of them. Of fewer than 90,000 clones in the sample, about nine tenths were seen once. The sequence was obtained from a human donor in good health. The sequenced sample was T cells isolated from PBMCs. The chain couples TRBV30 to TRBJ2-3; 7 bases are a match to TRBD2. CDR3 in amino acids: CATGAGWGDTQYF. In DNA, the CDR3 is TGTGCCACTGGAGCGGGATGGGGAGATACGCAGTATTTT.